This T cell receptor (beta chain) was recovered during a study of cytomegalovirus exposure and HLA in healthy donors. The CDR3 is made up of 11 amino acids. V lost 5 bases, J lost 2 bases, and 7 bases lay in between. Germline V gene sequence: CDR1 DFQATT, CDR2 SNEGSKA (reference sequence). Comments on this clone: Its antigen is unknown.

Whole-study findings and limits: Rarity characterized most TCR sequences, yet some public TCRs appeared in many donors.

13 Jbeta primers and 60 Vbeta primers were used for the PCR. Sequencing used immunoSEQ multiplex PCR; TCRdb keeps in-frame clones, though not all of them. In the table there are about 82,000 clones, over 65% of which are singletons. The sequence was collected from a man in his forties or fifties in good health and CMV-seronegative. The sample taken for sequencing was PBMCs. V usage is TRBV20-1 and J usage is TRBJ2-7; tentative D call: TRBD2 (6 bases). Here the CDR3 DNA reads TGCAGTGCTGGGAGGACCTACGAGCAGTACTTC. Translating gives CSAGRTYEQYF.